The clone carrying this TCR beta chain was seen at least ten times. Absence of ophthalmopathy progression within 18 months defined stable Graves' hyperthyroidism. Uncontrolled infection, other autoimmune disease, pregnancy or lactation excluded patients. This sample stems from a study of T cells in Graves' hyperthyroidism and ophthalmopathy. Looking at the study overall: Upon initial diagnosis and before any treatment, peripheral blood was collected.

Germline loops: CDR1 ENHRY, CDR2 SYGVKD. The CDR3 covers 12 residues. The ends were cut back, 10 bases at V and 6 bases at J, with 15 bases in the middle. TCR beta CDR3 sequences were amplified from RNA transcripts. Carried out on the TCR CDR3, a first-round RT-PCR used the HTBI primer set. Using its own MiXCR run on the multiplex PCR reads, TCRdb lists one record per CDR3 protein. Of about 420,000 distinct CDR3 sequences in the sample, around a sixth were seen once. Sequencing used blood. The source is a woman aged 18-30 years with Graves' hyperthyroidism. The chain is built from TRBV10-3 and TRBJ1-1; a weak D match, TRBD1 (5 bases). CDR3 sequence (DNA): TGTGCCACCGGGGGGAGTGGTGCTGAAGCTTTCTTT. This encodes CATGGSGAEAFF.